The T cell receptor beta chain described here comes from a study of blood T cell repertoires in COVID-19 (TCRdb year 2020). For context, the study as a whole: Samples from collaborators originated in the United States, Italy and Spain and spanned both the acute and convalescent phases of COVID-19. Samples were obtained from the ongoing ImmuneRACE study (first 160 participants) and from roughly 1,300 subjects provided by 6 global collaborators. Where HLA class I and class II types were available, the types were taken from metadata supplied by the sample provider, not from assay-based typing. The dataset comprised deeply sampled blood TCRbeta repertoires from subjects exposed to, actively infected with, or recovered from COVID-19. A de-identified subject ID, COVID-19 status, age in years and sex were almost always included in the sample metadata. The repertoires were made available in a free public database intended to serve as a resource for research on the immune response to SARS-CoV-2. The prospective study material was composed of cDNA or gDNA derived from T cells, B-cell-depleted T cells, or PBMCs.

On the study overall, not on this receptor specifically: The amount of clinical and demographic metadata varied by source and participant and was provided uncurated.

Details on this clone: Its antigen remains unidentified. No per-base quality is available; no much larger clone lies one base away.

The immunoSEQ Assay, a bias-controlled multiplex PCR, was used to amplify TCRbeta CDR3 regions from genomic DNA. The original pipeline was this. Within the assay, amplification of reference gene primers was used to estimate how many nucleated cells each sample contained. To quantify the absolute abundance of each unique TCRbeta CDR3 rearrangement, sequence reads were collapsed and filtered. For each sample, productive Simpson clonality was calculated by taking the square root of Simpson's diversity index across productive rearrangements. The immuneACCESS repertoire file appears here via TCRdb, limited to in-frame rearrangements. These files lack a portion of the clones; in checked studies, under half of the deficit traces to unresolved V genes, and the cause of the others is not known. That table is the source of V, J and clone size, and D and trimming were worked out from the DNA. This sample lists over 150,000 clones; approximately 81% were detected once. The ten largest clones represent roughly 15% of the sample.

The germline V end is reduced by 6 bases and the J end by 7 bases; junction bases left unmatched: 11. The CDR3 goes from the cysteine to the phenylalanine over 15 residues. The retained sequence is limited to the CDR3, 45 bases, with the frame set at the first base. CDR1 and CDR2, per the germline V gene, are MDHEN and SYDVKM. The collaborating institutions used their own protocols to collect whole blood in K2EDTA tubes. Collaborator samples were shipped for TCRbeta analysis as frozen whole blood, isolated PBMCs, or DNA extracted from either sample type. The origin of this receptor is a man between 18 and 29 years old with active or convalescent COVID-19. Material for sequencing was peripheral blood. The sequence joins TRBV28 to TRBJ2-1, with 8 bases in between that match TRBD2. The DNA is TGTGCCAGCAGAGAAGCCGGGGGGGAAGTTAATGAGCAGTTCTTC. This codes for CASREAGGEVNEQFF.